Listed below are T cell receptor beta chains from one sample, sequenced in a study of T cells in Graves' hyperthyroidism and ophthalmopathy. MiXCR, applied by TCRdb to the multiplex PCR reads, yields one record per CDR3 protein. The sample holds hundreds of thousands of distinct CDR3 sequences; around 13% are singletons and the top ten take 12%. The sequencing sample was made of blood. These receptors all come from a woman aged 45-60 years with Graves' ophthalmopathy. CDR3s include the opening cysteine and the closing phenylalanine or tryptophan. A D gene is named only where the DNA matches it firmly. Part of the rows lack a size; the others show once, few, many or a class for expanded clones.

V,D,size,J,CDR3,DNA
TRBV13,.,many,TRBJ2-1,CASSLGGWGYNEQFF,TGTGCCAGCAGCTTAGGGGGGTGGGGGTACAATGAGCAGTTCTTC
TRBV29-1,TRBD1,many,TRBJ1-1,CSVDGKGQGSTEAFF,TGCAGCGTTGATGGCAAGGGACAGGGGAGCACTGAAGCTTTCTTT
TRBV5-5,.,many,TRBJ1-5,CASSPTSGSNQPQHF,TGTGCCAGCAGTCCTACCTCGGGTAGCAATCAGCCCCAGCATTTT
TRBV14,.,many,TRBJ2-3,CASSQLSTSTDTQYF,TGTGCCAGCAGCCAATTGTCTACCAGCACAGATACGCAGTATTTT
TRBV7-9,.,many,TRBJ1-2,CASSPLRSNYGYTF,TGTGCCAGCAGCCCACTCAGGTCTAACTATGGCTACACCTTC
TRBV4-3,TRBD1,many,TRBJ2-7,CASSQGASSYEQYF,TGTGCCAGCAGTCAGGGGGCAAGCTCCTACGAGCAGTACTTC
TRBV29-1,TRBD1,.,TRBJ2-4,CSVEVREQGTQYF,TGCAGCGTTGAAGTACGGGAACAGGGGACTCAGTACTTC
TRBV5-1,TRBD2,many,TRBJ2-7,CASSLEASGRPYEQYF,TGCGCCAGCAGCTTGGAGGCTAGCGGAAGACCCTACGAGCAGTACTTC
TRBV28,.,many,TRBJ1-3,CASSLITGRVSGNTIYF,TGTGCCAGCAGTTTGATCACTGGGAGAGTATCCGGAAACACCATATATTTT
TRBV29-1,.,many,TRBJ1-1,CSVAPRITNTEAFF,TGCAGCGTAGCCCCGAGAATAACGAACACTGAAGCTTTCTTT
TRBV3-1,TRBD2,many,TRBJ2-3,CASSQAFAGGADTQYF,TGTGCCAGCAGCCAAGCCTTTGCGGGAGGCGCAGATACGCAGTATTTT
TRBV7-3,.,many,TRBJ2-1,CASSLTAESEQFF,TGTGCCAGCAGCTTAACGGCGGAGTCTGAGCAGTTCTTC
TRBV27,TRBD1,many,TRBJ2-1,CASSPGTGGGEQFF,TGTGCCAGCAGTCCCGGGACAGGGGGAGGCGAGCAGTTCTTC
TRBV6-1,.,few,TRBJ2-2,CASSEAAGYTGELFF,TGTGCCAGCAGTGAGGCCGCCGGTTACACCGGGGAGCTGTTTTTT
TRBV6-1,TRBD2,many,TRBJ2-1,CASSIRASGYSSYNEQFF,TGTGCCAGCAGTATACGGGCTAGCGGGTACTCCTCCTACAATGAGCAGTTCTTC
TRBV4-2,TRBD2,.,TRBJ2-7,CASRTSSGNEQYF,TGTGCCAGCAGGACTAGCTCTGGCAACGAGCAGTACTTC
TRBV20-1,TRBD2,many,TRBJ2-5,CSARTSGRTETQYF,TGCAGTGCCAGGACTAGCGGGAGAACAGAGACCCAGTACTTC
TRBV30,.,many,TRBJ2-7,CAWSGTGPYEQYF,TGTGCCTGGAGTGGAACAGGGCCCTACGAGCAGTACTTC
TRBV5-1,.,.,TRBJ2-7,CASSLALNSRGEQYF,TGCGCCAGCAGCTTGGCGCTGAACTCCCGGGGCGAGCAGTACTTC
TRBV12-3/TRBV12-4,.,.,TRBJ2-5,CASSRGRITQETQYF,TGTGCCAGCAGTCGGGGACGTATAACGCAAGAGACCCAGTACTTC
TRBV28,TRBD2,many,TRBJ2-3,CASSPGTSGRAQDTQYF,TGTGCCAGCAGTCCCGGGACTAGCGGGAGGGCCCAAGATACGCAGTATTTT
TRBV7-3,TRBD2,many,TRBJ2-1,CASSLSSGGLSYNEQFF,TGTGCCAGCAGCTTAAGCTCGGGGGGGTTGTCCTACAATGAGCAGTTCTTC
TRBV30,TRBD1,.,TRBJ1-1,CAWSSGGLGEAFF,TGTGCCTGGAGTTCAGGGGGCCTTGGTGAAGCTTTCTTT
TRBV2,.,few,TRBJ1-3,CASSEWVSSGNTIYF,TGTGCCAGCAGTGAATGGGTTAGCTCTGGAAACACCATATATTTT
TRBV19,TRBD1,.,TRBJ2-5,CASSTRQGLGTQYF,TGTGCCAGTAGTACGAGACAGGGTTTGGGGACCCAGTACTTC
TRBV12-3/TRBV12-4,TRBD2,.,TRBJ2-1,CASSLVGLALQFF,TGTGCCAGCAGTTTGGTGGGACTAGCTCTGCAGTTCTTC
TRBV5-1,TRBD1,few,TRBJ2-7,CASSPGGDRGYEQYF,TGCGCCAGCAGCCCTGGGGGGGACAGGGGTTACGAGCAGTACTTC
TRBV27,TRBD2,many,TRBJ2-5,CASRRFAGARPGETQYF,TGTGCCAGCAGGAGGTTTGCGGGAGCCCGCCCAGGGGAGACCCAGTACTTC
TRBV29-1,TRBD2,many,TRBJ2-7,CSVGWASGSKGYEQYF,TGCAGCGTTGGATGGGCTAGCGGGAGTAAAGGGTACGAGCAGTACTTC
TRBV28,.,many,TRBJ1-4,CASSLGPGIEKLFF,TGTGCCAGCAGTTTAGGGCCAGGGATTGAAAAACTGTTTTTT
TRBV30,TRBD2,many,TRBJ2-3,CAWSVAGVTDTQYF,TGTGCCTGGAGTGTAGCGGGGGTCACAGATACGCAGTATTTT
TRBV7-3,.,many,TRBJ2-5,CASSLSGMAAYQETQYF,TGTGCCAGCAGCTTAAGCGGTATGGCAGCTTACCAAGAGACCCAGTACTTC
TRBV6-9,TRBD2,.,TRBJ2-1,CASSFGTSGRNNEQFF,TGTGCCAGCAGTTTTGGGACTAGCGGGAGGAACAATGAGCAGTTCTTC
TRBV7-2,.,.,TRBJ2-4,CASSLGLVLAKNIQYF,TGTGCCAGCAGCTTAGGGCTAGTGCTAGCCAAAAACATTCAGTACTTC
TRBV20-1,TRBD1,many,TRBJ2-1,CSATTGVNEQFF,TGCAGTGCAACGACAGGGGTGAATGAGCAGTTCTTC
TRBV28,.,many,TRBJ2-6,CASTGFSGANVLTF,TGTGCCAGCACAGGCTTCTCTGGGGCCAACGTCCTGACTTTC
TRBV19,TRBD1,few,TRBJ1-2,CASSTPGQVRYGYTF,TGTGCCAGTAGTACGCCCGGACAGGTCCGATATGGCTACACCTTC
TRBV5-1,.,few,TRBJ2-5,CASSLGSLNQETQYF,TGCGCCAGCAGCTTGGGGTCTCTCAACCAAGAGACCCAGTACTTC
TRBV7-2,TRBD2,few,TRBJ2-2,CASSLAKRGAGELFF,TGTGCCAGCAGCTTAGCGAAGCGGGGGGCCGGGGAGCTGTTTTTT
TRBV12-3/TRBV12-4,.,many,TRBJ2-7,CASSWAGIAYEQYF,TGTGCCAGCAGTTGGGCAGGGATAGCCTACGAGCAGTACTTC